Following are 3 T cell receptor beta chains from one sample sequenced in a study of immune heterogeneity within non-small cell lung tumors. TCR beta CDR3 was amplified by multiplex PCR using 32 V and 13 J primers. One entry per CDR3 protein, called by TCRdb with MiXCR from the multiplex PCR reads. The sample has 2,000 to 3,000 distinct CDR3 sequences, less than 55% seen once; the top ten hold over 35%. Bulk tumor genomic DNA served as template, at 550 to 700 ng per sample. Surgical sampling yielded several biopsies per primary tumor (spaced far apart). With untreated, newly diagnosed non-small cell lung cancer, the patients went on to undergo curative surgery. Sequenced sample: lung tumor tissue. The receptors here all came from a man between 45 and 60 years old with non-small cell lung cancer.

Notes on this clonotype: This clone may be a read error of a much larger clone one base away. The missing conserved phenylalanine or tryptophan at the end of this CDR3 makes a read error likely. The CDR3: CSVSQHRDRDGYGYTL. The CDR3 DNA reads TGCAGTGTCAGCCAGCACCGGGACAGGGATGGCTATGGCTACACCCTC. The rearrangement links TRBV20-1 to TRBJ1-2, with TRBD1 matching 9 bases. The CDR3 loop spans 16 amino acids. Germline V gene data show CDR1 as DFQATT and CDR2 as SNEGSKA (reference sequence). The J segment lost 4 bases and the V segment lost 7 bases, leaving 16 bases of the junction unmatched.

CDR3 sequence reads: CASSYQGGGINEQFF. CDR3 nucleotide sequence: TGTGCCAGCAGTTACCAGGGGGGAGGGATCAATGAGCAGTTCTTC. J is TRBJ2-1 and V is TRBV6-5; TRBD1 or TRBD2 may be the D gene (7 bases each). With 2 bases removed from V and 6 bases from J, the gap between germline ends came to 14 bases. The CDR3 extends over 15 amino acids. CDR1 is MNHEY, CDR2 SVGAGI, per germline.

This clonotype has just a few counts. V is TRBV15 and J is TRBJ1-5; D remains unclear. In germline, CDR1 is LNHNV, CDR2 YYDKDF (reference sequence). The CDR3 consists of 16 residues. V lost 3 bases and J 0 bases, leaving 12 bases between the germline ends. The CDR3 is CATSSFPGYSNQPQHF. The CDR3 DNA sequence: TGTGCCACCAGCAGTTTTCCGGGATATAGCAATCAGCCCCAGCATTTT.